The 2 T cell receptor beta chains given below trace back to one sample, sequenced in a study of blood T cell repertoires in COVID-19. Method: immunoSEQ multiplex PCR; TCRdb's copy keeps in-frame clones and lacks some. Among a few hundred thousand clones, about 85% were seen once, and the ten largest hold 3.5% to 4%. Sequenced: peripheral blood. The receptors derive from a woman aged 18-29 years with acute or convalescent COVID-19.

The CDR3 bases are TGTGCCAGCAGTTCCCAGGGGGGGAACACCGGGGAGCTGTTTTTT. This translates into CASSSQGGNTGELFF. The chain uses TRBV2 and TRBJ2-2, with a tentative D call TRBD1 (7 bases). Germline assignment: CDR1 SNHLY and CDR2 FYNNEI. Trimming cost V 5 bases and J 1 base, with 11 bases left between them. The length of the CDR3 is 15 residues.

The chain joins TRBV13 to TRBJ1-1, with D maybe TRBD1 (6 bases). This CDR3 has 13 amino acids. Trimming shortened V by 4 bases and J by 6 bases, and 12 bases separated the two germline ends. The V gene's germline CDR1 is PRHDT and CDR2 FYEKMQ (reference sequence). CDR3 sequence reads: CASSSDSEPEAFF. The CDR3 DNA reads as TGTGCCAGCAGCTCGGACAGTGAACCTGAAGCTTTCTTT. The variable domain in full, with the rest retrieved from reference TRBV13 and TRBJ1-1, is AAGVIQSPRHLIKEKRETATLKCYPIPRHDTVYWYQQGPGQDPQFLISFYEKMQSDKGSIPDRFSAQQFSDYHSELNMSSLELGDSALYFCASSSDSEPEAFFGQGTRLTVV.